Below are 21 T cell receptor beta chains sequenced from a single sample in a study of T cell repertoires in cytomegalovirus infection. TCRdb used MiXCR to reprocess the reads, holding one entry per CDR3 protein. This repertoire shows 130,000 or so distinct CDR3 sequences, about 6.3% found once; its top ten account for about a sixth. The sequencing sample was made of PBMCs. Receptors were obtained from a human donor in good health (CMV status not recorded). Some clones in this sample may be carry-over from other donors' samples.

This clonotype has ten or more counts. This sequence joins TRBV7-2 and TRBJ1-5; 7 positions match TRBD1. CDR3 size: 14 residues. V trimming: 4 bases; J trimming: 7 bases; junction bases outside the gene matches: 7. Germline lookup yields CDR1 SGHTA and CDR2 FQGNSA. CDR3 nucleotide sequence: TGTGCCAGCAGCTCGACAGGGAGGGAACAGCCCCAGCATTTT. This translates into CASSSTGREQPQHF.

This clonotype has more than one count but fewer than ten. The rearrangement uses TRBV12-3 or TRBV12-4 and TRBJ1-2; D ambiguous. With 3 bases removed from V and 4 bases from J, the gap between germline ends came to 9 bases. This CDR3 contains 13 residues. The DNA for the CDR3 is TGTGCCAGCAGTTTCCGCAACCTCTATGGCTACACCTTC. It is translated as CASSFRNLYGYTF.

This clonotype has a count of ten or more. J is TRBJ2-1 and V is TRBV10-3; a weak D match, TRBD2 (6 bases). This CDR3 is built from 15 residues. CDR1 ENHRY and CDR2 SYGVKD come from the germline V gene. V dropped 3 bases and J dropped 14 bases, with 23 bases sitting between them. The CDR3, as DNA: TGTGCCATCAGTGACCCGGAGGGGAGCCACCCCCCGGAGTTCTTC. Translated, it gives CAISDPEGSHPPEFF.

This clonotype occurred a few times. The chain combines TRBV29-1 with TRBJ1-2; possible D gene TRBD1, 5 bases. V was cut by 4 bases and J by 2 bases, with 11 bases left in between. The CDR3 is made up of 13 amino acids. Germline lookup yields CDR1 SQVTM and CDR2 ANQGSEA. CDR3 amino acids: CSVGDLLNYGYTF. The CDR3 DNA reads TGCAGCGTTGGGGACCTCTTAAACTATGGCTACACCTTC.

V gene TRBV6-8 combines with J gene TRBJ1-1; D call uncertain. CDR1 and CDR2 (germline): MNHGY, SAAAGT. The germline V and J ends were trimmed by 7 bases and 0 bases, with 12 bases remaining between them. The CDR3 length is 14 residues. DNA for the CDR3: TGTGCCAGCACCCCTGGTAAGATGAACACTGAAGCTTTCTTT. It yields the protein CASTPGKMNTEAFF.

This clonotype was seen at least ten times. The chain combines TRBV7-3 with TRBJ2-2; D is unclear. CDR1 SGHTA and CDR2 FQGTGA come from the germline V gene. The V gene lost 1 base and the J gene lost 1 base, with 13 bases spanning the gap. The CDR3 covers 17 residues. CDR3 bases: TGTGCCAGCAGCTTAAGCCCCGGAGTGGGGAACACCGGGGAGCTGTTTTTT. It translates to CASSLSPGVGNTGELFF.

At least ten counts were recorded for this clonotype. The rearrangement joins TRBV5-6 to TRBJ2-1, with D uncertain. The V gene lost 1 base and the J gene lost 8 bases, with 10 bases spanning the gap. The CDR3 is 13 amino acids. CDR1 SGHDT and CDR2 YYEEEE come from the germline V gene. The CDR3 loop is CASSLFLADEQFF. DNA of the CDR3: TGTGCCAGCAGCTTGTTCCTCGCAGATGAGCAGTTCTTC.

This clonotype was picked up many times. V and J are TRBV6-1 and TRBJ2-5; the D gene is possibly TRBD1 (5 bases). Trimming took 3 bases from V and 4 from J, leaving 12 bases between them. The CDR3 is made up of 14 amino acids. From germline, CDR1 is MNHNS and CDR2 SASEGT. CDR3 in amino acids: CASSEVRGGETQYF. The DNA for the CDR3 is TGTGCCAGCAGTGAGGTTAGGGGTGGAGAGACCCAGTACTTC.

In its sample, this clonotype was seen a few times. This chain joins TRBV6-6 and TRBJ1-1, with 7 nucleotides matching TRBD1. CDR3 length: 13 residues. V lost 5 bases, J lost 5 bases, and 5 bases stayed unmatched. CDR1 MNHNY and CDR2 SVGAGI come from the germline V gene (reference sequence). CDR3: CASSNSQGTEAFF. CDR3 coding DNA: TGTGCCAGCAGTAATTCACAGGGGACTGAAGCTTTCTTT.

This clonotype was seen a few times. This sequence joins TRBV6-1 and TRBJ2-2; 9 bases align to TRBD1. Germline V gives CDR1 MNHNS, CDR2 SASEGT. The CDR3 totals 15 residues. Unmatched junction bases numbered 4, after V lost 5 bases and J lost 3 bases. The CDR3 here is CASSIGQGYTGELFF. The CDR3 DNA sequence: TGTGCCAGCAGTATAGGACAGGGGTACACCGGGGAGCTGTTTTTT.

This clonotype has a handful of counts. The chain recombines TRBV7-2 with TRBJ1-3, with D perhaps matching TRBD1 (5 bases). CDR1 is SGHTA, CDR2 FQGNSA, per germline. There are 15 residues in the CDR3. V was cut by 6 bases and J by 2 bases, with 14 bases left in between. The CDR3 coding sequence is TGTGCCAGCAGTCCCGTCCGGGGCGCTGGAAACACCATATATTTT. Translation: CASSPVRGAGNTIYF.

Ten or more counts support this clonotype. V gene TRBV6-5 combines with J gene TRBJ1-2; weak D call: TRBD1 (6 bases). Germline V gene lookup returns CDR1 MNHEY and CDR2 SVGAGI. This CDR3 has 14 amino acids. Trimming pared 4 bases from V and 3 bases from J, leaving 12 bases between. CDR3 nucleotides: TGTGCCAGCAGTTCTTCCGGGGGGCACTATGGCTACACCTTC. Protein product: CASSSSGGHYGYTF.

Many counts were recorded for this clonotype. The DNA of the CDR3 is TGCAGTGCTAGTCCAAGTCAGGGGAGCTATGGCTACACCTTC. Translated, it gives CSASPSQGSYGYTF. The rearrangement uses TRBV20-1 and TRBJ1-2; D is perhaps TRBD1 (6 bases). This CDR3 contains 14 residues. Trimming shortened V by 3 bases and J by 4 bases, and 15 bases separated the two germline ends. Germline loops: CDR1 DFQATT, CDR2 SNEGSKA (reference sequence).

This clonotype was counted at least ten times. Here the CDR3 DNA reads TGTGCCAGCAGCTTAGGGCAGTACGGCGAGCAGTACTTC. Residues: CASSLGQYGEQYF. V gene TRBV7-9 combines with J gene TRBJ2-7; unclear D gene. From germline, CDR1 is SEHNR and CDR2 FQNEAQ (reference sequence). Trimming removed 1 base from V and 6 bases from J, with 10 bases in between. This CDR3 is 13 amino acids long.

CDR3 nucleotide sequence: TGTGCCAGCAGTGATTTGGGGAATGGGTATGGCTACACCTTC. It encodes CASSDLGNGYGYTF. This chain uses TRBV2 with TRBJ1-2; D call uncertain. Looked up from germline, CDR1 is SNHLY and CDR2 is FYNNEI. With 3 bases removed from V and 5 bases from J, the gap between germline ends came to 13 bases. CDR3 length equals 14 residues.

This clonotype came up many times. The gene calls are TRBV7-6 and TRBJ1-1; D gene ambiguous. Germline values: CDR1 SGHVS, CDR2 FNYEAQ. Trimming pared 5 bases from V and 0 bases from J, leaving 7 bases between. This CDR3 region has 13 residues. CDR3 sequence reads: CASSQDLNTEAFF. The CDR3, as DNA: TGTGCCAGCAGCCAGGACCTGAACACTGAAGCTTTCTTT.

This clonotype was seen a few times. This chain connects TRBV7-2 to TRBJ2-5; 8 nucleotides line up with TRBD2. Germline values: CDR1 SGHTA, CDR2 FQGNSA. Losses at the gene ends were 3 bases for V and 5 bases for J; bases not matched to a gene: 8. The CDR3 has 15 amino acids. In nucleotides, the CDR3 is TGTGCCAGCAGCTTGACGGGGGGGGCCTGGGAGACCCAGTACTTC. Translation: CASSLTGGAWETQYF.

This clonotype was seen ten or more times. The chain carries TRBV6-2 or TRBV6-3 and TRBJ2-5, with D tentatively TRBD2 (6 bases). Germline-derived CDR1 and CDR2 are MNHEY and SVGEGT. The CDR3 loop spans 14 amino acids. Trimming cost V 1 base and J 4 bases, with 10 bases left between them. The CDR3 DNA sequence: TGTGCCAGCAGTTACTGGGGGGTCACAGAGACCCAGTACTTC. The encoded protein is CASSYWGVTETQYF.

This clonotype was recorded many times. This rearrangement joins TRBV23-1 to TRBJ1-4, with a weak D call TRBD1 (5 bases). TRBV23-1 is labeled an ORF, and its function is uncertain. The CDR3 loop spans 16 amino acids. V was clipped by 0 bases and J by 5 bases, with 13 bases between them. DNA of the CDR3: TGCGCCAGCAGTCAATCCCGGGGGGAGCGAAATGAAAAACTGTTTTTT. This encodes CASSQSRGERNEKLFF.

The sample holds a few counts of this clonotype. The rearrangement joins TRBV19 to TRBJ1-1; no firm D call. Germline loops: CDR1 LNHDA, CDR2 SQIVND (reference sequence). The CDR3 is made up of 15 amino acids. V gave up 5 bases and J gave up 0 bases, with 13 bases separating them. This CDR3 is CASSSQAGLNTEAFF. The CDR3 nucleotides read TGTGCCAGTAGTTCCCAGGCAGGTCTGAACACTGAAGCTTTCTTT.

This clonotype was detected ten times or more. J is TRBJ2-5 and V is TRBV9; D may be TRBD1 (6 bases). The ends were cut back, 0 bases at V and 5 bases at J, with 11 bases in the middle. Germline V gives CDR1 SGDLS, CDR2 YYNGEE. The CDR3 consists of 14 residues. The CDR3 nucleotides are TGTGCCAGCAGCGTAGGGGCAGGGGCGGAGACCCAGTACTTC. It encodes CASSVGAGAETQYF.